This is a list of T cell receptor beta chains from one sample in a study of sequential checkpoint blockade in melanoma. Clones were sequenced by immunoSEQ multiplex PCR, and TCRdb holds only the in-frame ones, with some missing. The sample yields around 5,000 clones, 60% to 80% seen once. The sequencing used CD8+ T cells sorted from blood (inferred from file names), collected from a patient given nivolumab and ipilimumab in sequence. All receptors derive from a human donor with melanoma. Each CDR3 is given with its conserved first and last residue. D genes are given only for firm matches. Expanded clones are given a class, and other clones once, few, many or no size at all.

J gene	V gene	clone size	D gene	CDR3 DNA	CDR3 protein
TRBJ2-6	TRBV5-1	medium-sized	TRBD1	TGCGCCAGCAGCCGATGGGGGACAGAGGAGAACGTCCTGACTTTC	CASSRWGTEENVLTF
TRBJ2-3	TRBV27	.	TRBD1	TGTGCCAGCAGTTCGGGACAGAGCACAGATACGCAGTATTTT	CASSSGQSTDTQYF
TRBJ2-1	TRBV19	medium-sized	.	TGTGCCAGTAGTATAGGGGGCAGCATTTACAATGAGCAGTTCTTC	CASSIGGSIYNEQFF
TRBJ2-5	TRBV7-9	.	TRBD2	TGTGCCAGCAGCTCACCCCCCCTTCGGCGGGGGGGCCGCGAGACCCAGTACTTC	CASSSPPLRRGGRETQYF
TRBJ1-1	TRBV5-1	once	.	TGCGCCAGCAGCTTGGCGGCAGGGTCGGGCACTGAAGCTTTCTTT	CASSLAAGSGTEAFF
TRBJ1-6	TRBV21-1	few	.	TGTGCCAGCAGCAACGGACAGGGGTCCTTCGACTCCTATAATTCACCCCTCCACTTT	CASSNGQGSFDSYNSPLHF
TRBJ1-5	TRBV4-1	few	TRBD1	TGCGCCAGCAGCCAAGAGGGGCAGGGGGCGAGGAGCAATCAGCCCCAGCATTTT	CASSQEGQGARSNQPQHF
TRBJ2-5	TRBV29-1	.	TRBD1	TGCAGCGTTGACCCCGGGACAGGGCAAGAGACCCAGTACTTC	CSVDPGTGQETQYF
TRBJ2-3	TRBV9	few	TRBD2	TGTGCCAGCAGCGCGAGACTAGCGACTAGCACAGATACGCAGTATTTT	CASSARLATSTDTQYF
TRBJ1-2	TRBV4-3	medium-sized	.	TGCGCCAGCAGCCAAGCCTTTGACAGTTCGGTACATGGCTACACCTTC	CASSQAFDSSVHGYTF
TRBJ2-7	TRBV4-2	.	.	TGTGCCAGCAGCCAAGAGAGCAGGGACGAGCAGTACTTC	CASSQESRDEQYF
TRBJ2-3	TRBV5-6	.	.	TGTGCCAGCAGCTTTATTTCCACTAGCACAGATACGCAGTATTTT	CASSFISTSTDTQYF
TRBJ1-5	TRBV28	.	TRBD1	TGTGCCAGCAGTATCCCGACAGGGGAGCCGTTTTATAGCAATCAGCCCCAGCATTTT	CASSIPTGEPFYSNQPQHF
TRBJ2-2	TRBV29-1	once	.	TGCAGCGTTTACAGGGATCCCGACACCGGGGAGCTGTTTTTT	CSVYRDPDTGELFF
TRBJ1-2	TRBV27	few	TRBD1	TGTGCCAGCAGTATGACAGGGACCTATGGCTACACCTTC	CASSMTGTYGYTF
TRBJ2-7	TRBV4-3	.	.	TGCGCCAGCAGCCAAGATACCCCCATACGGGAGCAGTACTTC	CASSQDTPIREQYF
TRBJ2-1	TRBV5-4	.	.	TGTGCCAGCAGCTCGATAGGTACGGGCTACAATGAGCAGTTCTTC	CASSSIGTGYNEQFF
TRBJ2-7	TRBV5-4	.	TRBD1	TGTGCCAGCAGCTCCCGGGACAGTCCCTACGAGCAGTACTTC	CASSSRDSPYEQYF
TRBJ2-1	TRBV4-3	.	.	TGCGCCAGCAGCCGGCTCCCCTACAATGAGCAGTTCTTC	CASSRLPYNEQFF
TRBJ1-2	TRBV29-1	.	.	TGCAGCGTTGAGGACATTGATGGCTACACCTTC	CSVEDIDGYTF
TRBJ2-7	TRBV7-8	.	TRBD2	TGTGCCAGCAGCGGATCTAGCGGGGGGGCCCCCTTTTACGAGCAGTACTTC	CASSGSSGGAPFYEQYF
TRBJ1-1	TRBV6-6	.	.	TGTGCCAGCAGACTTCCGTCGATAGCTTTCTTT	CASRLPSIAFF
TRBJ1-5	TRBV28	.	.	TGTGCCAGCAGTTCCAATCAAGTACAGGGAATGTCCCAGCATTTT	CASSSNQVQGMSQHF
TRBJ2-7	TRBV7-2	.	.	TGTGCCAGCAGCTTCCCAGGGGAGACAACCAATGACTACGAGCAGTACTTC	CASSFPGETTNDYEQYF
TRBJ2-2	TRBV2	.	.	TGTGCCAGCAGCCGTAACACCGGGGAGCTGTTTTTT	CASSRNTGELFF
TRBJ1-1	TRBV6-5	.	TRBD1	TGTGCCAGCAGTCGGACAGGGGGCGAGGGAGAGGAAGCGTTCTTT	CASSRTGGEGEEAFF
TRBJ2-7	TRBV29-1	.	.	TGCAGCGCAACAGGGCTCAGCTCCTACGAGCAGTACTTC	CSATGLSSYEQYF
TRBJ1-6	TRBV28	.	.	TGTGCCAGCAGTTTTTGGACAGTGAGCTCCTATAATTCACCCCTCCACTTT	CASSFWTVSSYNSPLHF
TRBJ1-1	TRBV9	.	.	TGTGCCAGCAGTATAGGGGGGGAGAACACTGAAGCTTTCTTT	CASSIGGENTEAFF
TRBJ1-2	TRBV5-6	.	.	TGTGCCAGCAGCTTGGGACTGGATAACTATGGCTACACCTTC	CASSLGLDNYGYTF
TRBJ2-1	TRBV7-9	.	TRBD1	TGTGCCAGCAGCGGCGACAGGGTATCTGAGTTCTTC	CASSGDRVSEFF
TRBJ1-1	TRBV5-4	.	TRBD1	TGTGCCAGCAGCGATACAGGGGGCCCTGAAGCTTTCTTT	CASSDTGGPEAFF
TRBJ2-5	TRBV5-4	.	.	TGTGCCAGCAGCCTGCCCTACGAGGAGAAAGAGACCCAGTACTTC	CASSLPYEEKETQYF
TRBJ1-6	TRBV4-3	.	.	TGCGCCAGCAGCCCGACCGACGGGAATAATTCACCCCTCCACTTT	CASSPTDGNNSPLHF
TRBJ1-4	TRBV28	.	.	TGTGCCAGCAGTTTCCAACTTGCGGGAGATGAAAAACTGTTTTTT	CASSFQLAGDEKLFF
TRBJ2-5	TRBV7-6	.	.	TGTGCCAGCAGCACTAGACTGGGGAAAGAGACCCAGTACTTC	CASSTRLGKETQYF
TRBJ2-7	TRBV6-1	.	.	TGTGCCAGCAGCGTCTTGGAGGGGGCGACGTACGAGCAGTACTTC	CASSVLEGATYEQYF
TRBJ1-6	TRBV7-9	.	TRBD1	TGTGCCAGCAGCAAGGACAGGGGAGATTCACCCCTCCACTTT	CASSKDRGDSPLHF
TRBJ1-3	TRBV7-6	.	.	TGTGCCAGCAGCTTAGCACGGAGAGGAAACACCATATATTTT	CASSLARRGNTIYF
TRBJ2-5	TRBV7-8	.	.	TGTGCCAGCAGCTTAGGTTCAGGTGGGGAGACCCAGTACTTC	CASSLGSGGETQYF
TRBJ1-2	TRBV27	.	.	TGTGCCAGCAGTCAAAACAGGGCGGCTAACTATGGCTACACCTTC	CASSQNRAANYGYTF